One sample yielded the 10 T cell receptor beta chains listed below, sequenced in a study of cytomegalovirus exposure and HLA in healthy donors. Primers: 60 Vbeta forward and 13 Jbeta reverse. The data were produced by immunoSEQ multiplex PCR, yet TCRdb's version contains in-frame clones alone and is incomplete. Of some 160,000 clones in the sample, around 83% were seen once. Sequencing was done on a sample of PBMCs. The receptors come from a man aged 45-65 years in good health and CMV-seropositive.

This clone has just a few counts. The gene calls are TRBV15 and TRBJ1-2, with D hard to call. The germline V and J ends were trimmed by 0 bases and 3 bases, with 17 bases remaining between them. The CDR3 has 17 amino acids. Germline-derived CDR1 and CDR2 are LNHNV and YYDKDF (reference sequence). CDR3 sequence (DNA): TGTGCCACCAGCAGAGATTACTCCCGGGGAGACGACTATGGCTACACCTTC. It encodes CATSRDYSRGDDYGYTF.

This chain links TRBV11-2 with TRBJ1-6; 10 bases match TRBD1. V lost 3 bases and J lost 10; bases outside the gene matches: 9. CDR3 size: 16 residues. Germline CDR1 is SGHAT and CDR2 is FQNNGV. CDR3 sequence (DNA): TGTGCCAGCAGCTTGAGACAGGGGGCGCCTGGGTCACCCCTCCACTTT. It encodes CASSLRQGAPGSPLHF. The variable domain in full, with the rest retrieved from reference TRBV11-2 and TRBJ1-6, is EAGVAQSPRYKIIEKRQSVAFWCNPISGHATLYWYQQILGQGPKLLIQFQNNGVVDDSQLPKDRFSAERLKGVDSTLKIQPAKLEDSAVYLCASSLRQGAPGSPLHFGNGTRLTVT.

This clone was found a few times. The chain employs TRBV16 and TRBJ2-7; 9 nucleotides match TRBD2. Germline V lookup: CDR1 KGHSY, CDR2 FQNENV. Germline trimming cut 4 bases from V and 13 bases from J; bases unmatched to any gene: 11. This CDR3 spans 13 amino acids. This chain's CDR3 is CASSLGPSGERYF. The CDR3 bases are TGTGCCAGCAGCCTGGGGCCTAGCGGGGAGCGATACTTC.

The chain carries TRBV5-5 and TRBJ2-2, with D possibly matching TRBD1 (5 bases). V dropped 1 base and J dropped 0 bases, with 7 bases sitting between them. Looked up from germline, CDR1 is SGHKS and CDR2 is YYEKEE (reference sequence). The CDR3 sequence is 15 residues long. The chain's CDR3 is CASSLQGSNTGELFF. The CDR3 DNA reads as TGTGCCAGCAGCTTGCAGGGATCGAACACCGGGGAGCTGTTTTTT. Complete variable domain (other parts from reference TRBV5-5 and TRBJ2-2): DAGVTQSPTHLIKTRGQQVTLRCSPISGHKSVSWYQQVLGQGPQFIFQYYEKEERGRGNFPDRFSARQFPNYSSELNVNALLLGDSALYLCASSLQGSNTGELFFGEGSRLTVL.

J is TRBJ2-7 and V is TRBV6-6; 7 nucleotides align to TRBD1. V dropped 5 bases and J dropped 6; count of bases not matched to a gene: 4. Germline-derived CDR1 and CDR2 are MNHNY and SVGAGI (reference sequence). CDR3 length: 12 amino acids. Here the CDR3 DNA reads TGTGCCAGCAGTGCGACAGGGAGCGAGCAGTACTTC. It codes for CASSATGSEQYF.

The gene calls are TRBV4-1 and TRBJ2-3; tentatively, D is TRBD2 (5 bases). The CDR3 sequence is 13 residues long. Germline values: CDR1 MGHRA, CDR2 YSYEKL. The V gene lost 4 bases and the J gene lost 9 bases, with 14 bases spanning the gap. CDR3 amino acids: CASSLFIGETQYF. The DNA for the CDR3 is TGCGCCAGCAGCCTCTTCATCGGGGAAACGCAGTATTTT.

The chain employs TRBV5-1 and TRBJ2-2; 12 bases line up with TRBD2. V lost 3 bases, J lost 1 base, and 1 base stayed unmatched. This CDR3 is built from 16 residues. Germline values: CDR1 SGHRS, CDR2 YFSETQ. The DNA of the CDR3 is TGCGCCAGCAGCTCGACTAGCGGGGGGAACACCGGGGAGCTGTTTTTT. Its protein is CASSSTSGGNTGELFF. Complete variable domain (other parts from reference TRBV5-1 and TRBJ2-2): KAGVTQTPRYLIKTRGQQVTLSCSPISGHRSVSWYQQTPGQGLQFLFEYFSETQRNKGNFPGRFSGRQFSNSRSEMNVSTLELGDSALYLCASSSTSGGNTGELFFGEGSRLTVL.

The chain links TRBV6-5 to TRBJ2-2; no clear D gene. The CDR3 contains 15 residues. Trimming stripped 0 bases from V and 2 bases from J, with 7 bases between. Germline CDR1 and CDR2: MNHEY and SVGAGI. The CDR3 bases are TGTGCCAGCAGTTACTCGAGTCCTAACACCGGGGAGCTGTTTTTT. Its protein is CASSYSSPNTGELFF.

The V and J genes are TRBV5-1 and TRBJ2-1; 8 nucleotides match TRBD2. Unmatched junction bases numbered 8, after V lost 0 bases and J lost 6 bases. The CDR3 sequence is 16 residues long. Per germline, CDR1 SGHRS and CDR2 YFSETQ. For the CDR3, the DNA is TGCGCCAGCAGCTTGGTAGGGCTAGCGGGTACCAATGAGCAGTTCTTC. Encoded protein: CASSLVGLAGTNEQFF.

The V call is TRBV13, the J call TRBJ1-1; tentative D call: TRBD1 (6 bases). V was pared by 3 bases and J by 6 bases, with 11 bases between. Germline values: CDR1 PRHDT, CDR2 FYEKMQ (reference sequence). CDR3 length: 13 residues. The CDR3 DNA sequence: TGTGCCAGCAGCTTTGCAGGGGCCGCTGAAGCTTTCTTT. This encodes CASSFAGAAEAFF.